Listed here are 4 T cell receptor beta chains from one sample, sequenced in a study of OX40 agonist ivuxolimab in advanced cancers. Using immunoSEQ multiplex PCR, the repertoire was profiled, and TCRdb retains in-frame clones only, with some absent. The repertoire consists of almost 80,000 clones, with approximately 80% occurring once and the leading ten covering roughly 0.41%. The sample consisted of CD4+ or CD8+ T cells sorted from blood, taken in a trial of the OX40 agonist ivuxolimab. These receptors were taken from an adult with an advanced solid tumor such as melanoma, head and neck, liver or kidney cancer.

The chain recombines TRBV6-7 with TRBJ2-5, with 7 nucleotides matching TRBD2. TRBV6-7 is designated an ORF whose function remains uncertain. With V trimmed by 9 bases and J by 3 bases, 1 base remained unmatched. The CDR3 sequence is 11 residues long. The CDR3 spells CARLAEETQYF. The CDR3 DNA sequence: TGTGCCAGGCTAGCGGAAGAGACCCAGTACTTC.

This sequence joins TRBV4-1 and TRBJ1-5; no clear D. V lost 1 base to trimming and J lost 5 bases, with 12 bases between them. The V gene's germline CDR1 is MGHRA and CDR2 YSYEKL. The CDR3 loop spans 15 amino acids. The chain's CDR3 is CASSQGASSYQPQHF. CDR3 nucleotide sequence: TGCGCCAGCAGCCAAGGGGCAAGCAGCTATCAGCCCCAGCATTTT.

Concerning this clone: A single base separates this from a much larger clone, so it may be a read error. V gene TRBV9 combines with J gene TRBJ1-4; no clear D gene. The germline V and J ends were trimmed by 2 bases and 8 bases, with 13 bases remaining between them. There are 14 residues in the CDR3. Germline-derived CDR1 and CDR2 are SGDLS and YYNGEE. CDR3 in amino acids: CASSVEVYGEKLFF. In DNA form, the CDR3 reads TGTGCCAGCAGCGTGGAAGTTTATGGAGAAAAACTGTTTTTT.

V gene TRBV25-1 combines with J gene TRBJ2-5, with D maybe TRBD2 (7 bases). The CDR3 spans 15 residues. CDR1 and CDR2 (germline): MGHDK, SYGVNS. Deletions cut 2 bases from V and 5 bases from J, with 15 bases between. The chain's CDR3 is CASSERGALGETQYF. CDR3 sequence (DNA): TGTGCCAGCAGTGAACGGGGGGCGCTAGGGGAGACCCAGTACTTC.